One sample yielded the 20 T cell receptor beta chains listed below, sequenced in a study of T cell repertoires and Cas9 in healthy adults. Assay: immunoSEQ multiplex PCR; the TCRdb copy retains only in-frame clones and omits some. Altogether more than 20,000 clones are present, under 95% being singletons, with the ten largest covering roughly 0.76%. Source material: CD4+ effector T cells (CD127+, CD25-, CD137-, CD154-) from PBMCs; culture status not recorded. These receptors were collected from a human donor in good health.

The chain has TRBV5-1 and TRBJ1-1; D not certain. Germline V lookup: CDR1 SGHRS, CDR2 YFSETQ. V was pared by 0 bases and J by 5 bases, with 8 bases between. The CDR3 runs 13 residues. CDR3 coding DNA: TGCGCCAGCAGCTTGGACGCAGAGACTGAAGCTTTCTTT. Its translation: CASSLDAETEAFF. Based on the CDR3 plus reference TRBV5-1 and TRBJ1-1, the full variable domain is KAGVTQTPRYLIKTRGQQVTLSCSPISGHRSVSWYQQTPGQGLQFLFEYFSETQRNKGNFPGRFSGRQFSNSRSEMNVSTLELGDSALYLCASSLDAETEAFFGQGTRLTVV.

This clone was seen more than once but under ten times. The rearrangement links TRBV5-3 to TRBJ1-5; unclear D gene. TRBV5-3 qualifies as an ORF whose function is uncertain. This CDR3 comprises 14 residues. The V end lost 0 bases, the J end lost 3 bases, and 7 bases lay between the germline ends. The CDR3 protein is CARSLGKDNQPQHF. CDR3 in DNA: TGTGCCAGAAGCTTGGGTAAGGACAATCAGCCCCAGCATTTT.

The CDR3 spells CASSLGATPETQYF. The CDR3 DNA reads TGCGCCAGCAGCTTGGGAGCGACGCCAGAGACCCAGTACTTC. The chain is built from TRBV5-1 and TRBJ2-5; D is uncertain. V dropped 0 bases and J dropped 4 bases, with 10 bases sitting between them. Germline values: CDR1 SGHRS, CDR2 YFSETQ. The CDR3 is 14 residues long.

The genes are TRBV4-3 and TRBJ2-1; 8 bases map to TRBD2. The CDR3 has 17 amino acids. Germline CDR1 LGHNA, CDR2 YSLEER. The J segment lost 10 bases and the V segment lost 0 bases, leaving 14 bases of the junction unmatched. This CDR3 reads CASSQDLASGLIGEQFF. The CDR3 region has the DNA TGCGCCAGCAGCCAAGACCTGGCTAGCGGGCTGATTGGGGAGCAGTTCTTC.

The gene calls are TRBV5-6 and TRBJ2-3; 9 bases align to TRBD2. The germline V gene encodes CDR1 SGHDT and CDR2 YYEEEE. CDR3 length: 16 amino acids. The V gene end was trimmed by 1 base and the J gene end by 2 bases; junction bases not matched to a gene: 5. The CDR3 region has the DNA TGTGCCAGCAGCTTGTCGGGACTAGCTTACACAGATACGCAGTATTTT. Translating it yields CASSLSGLAYTDTQYF.

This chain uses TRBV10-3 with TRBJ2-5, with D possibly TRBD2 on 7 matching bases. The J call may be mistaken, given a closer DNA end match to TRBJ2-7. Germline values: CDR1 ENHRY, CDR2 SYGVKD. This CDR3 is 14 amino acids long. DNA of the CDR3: TGTGCCACCGGATTGGAGGGGGGGCCTTACGAGCAGTACTTC. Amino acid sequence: CATGLEGGPYEQYF.

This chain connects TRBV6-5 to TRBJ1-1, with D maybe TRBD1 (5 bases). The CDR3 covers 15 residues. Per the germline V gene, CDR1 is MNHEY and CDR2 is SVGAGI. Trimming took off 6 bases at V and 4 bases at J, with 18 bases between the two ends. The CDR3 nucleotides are TGTGCCAGCAGCGAACGGGCCAGGGTTGCCACTGAAGCTTTCTTT. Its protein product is CASSERARVATEAFF.

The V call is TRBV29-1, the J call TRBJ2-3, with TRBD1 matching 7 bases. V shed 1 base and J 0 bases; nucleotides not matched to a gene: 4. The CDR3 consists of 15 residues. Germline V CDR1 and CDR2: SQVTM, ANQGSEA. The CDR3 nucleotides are TGCAGCGTTGAAGGGGGACAGACTAGCACAGATACGCAGTATTTT. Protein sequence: CSVEGGQTSTDTQYF.

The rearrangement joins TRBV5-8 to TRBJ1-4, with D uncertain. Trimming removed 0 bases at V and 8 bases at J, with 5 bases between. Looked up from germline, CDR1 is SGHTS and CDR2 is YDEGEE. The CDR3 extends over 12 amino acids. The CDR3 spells CASSLEEEKLFF. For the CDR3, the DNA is TGTGCCAGCAGCTTGGAGGAAGAAAAACTGTTTTTT.

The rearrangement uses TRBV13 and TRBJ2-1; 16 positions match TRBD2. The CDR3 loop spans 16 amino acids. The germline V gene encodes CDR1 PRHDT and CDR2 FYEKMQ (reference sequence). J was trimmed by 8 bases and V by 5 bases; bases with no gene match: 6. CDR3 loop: CASSPGLAGGPHEQFF. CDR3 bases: TGTGCCAGCAGCCCGGGACTAGCGGGGGGGCCGCATGAGCAGTTCTTC.

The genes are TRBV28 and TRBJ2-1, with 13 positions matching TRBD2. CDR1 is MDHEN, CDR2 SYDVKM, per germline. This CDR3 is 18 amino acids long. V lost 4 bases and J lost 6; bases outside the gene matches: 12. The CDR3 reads CASSSTGLAGSTRNEQFF. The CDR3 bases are TGTGCCAGCAGTTCGACGGGACTAGCGGGATCCACTCGCAATGAGCAGTTCTTC.

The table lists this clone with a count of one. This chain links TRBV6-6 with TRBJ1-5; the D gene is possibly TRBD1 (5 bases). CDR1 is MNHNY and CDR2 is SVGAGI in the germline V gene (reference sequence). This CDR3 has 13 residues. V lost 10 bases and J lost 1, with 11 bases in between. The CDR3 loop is CANWGGSNQPQHF. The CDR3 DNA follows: TGTGCCAACTGGGGGGGGAGCAATCAGCCCCAGCATTTT.

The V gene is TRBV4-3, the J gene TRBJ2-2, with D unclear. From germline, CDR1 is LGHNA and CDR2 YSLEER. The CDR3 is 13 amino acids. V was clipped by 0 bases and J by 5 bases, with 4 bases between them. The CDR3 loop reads CASSQDITGELFF. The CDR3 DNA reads TGCGCCAGCAGCCAAGATATAACCGGGGAGCTGTTTTTT.

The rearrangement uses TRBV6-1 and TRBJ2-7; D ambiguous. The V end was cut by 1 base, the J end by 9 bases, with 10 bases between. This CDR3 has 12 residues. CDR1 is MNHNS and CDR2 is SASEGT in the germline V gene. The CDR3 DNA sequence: TGTGCCAGCAGTGAAGGAGGTTTTGGGCAGTACTTC. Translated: CASSEGGFGQYF.

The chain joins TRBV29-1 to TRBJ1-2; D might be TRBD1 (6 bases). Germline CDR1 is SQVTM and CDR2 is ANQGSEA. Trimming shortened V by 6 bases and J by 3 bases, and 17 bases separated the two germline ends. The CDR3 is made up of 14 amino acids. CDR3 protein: CSVDPGAKDYGYTF. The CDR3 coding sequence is TGCAGCGTGGACCCAGGGGCGAAGGACTATGGCTACACCTTC.

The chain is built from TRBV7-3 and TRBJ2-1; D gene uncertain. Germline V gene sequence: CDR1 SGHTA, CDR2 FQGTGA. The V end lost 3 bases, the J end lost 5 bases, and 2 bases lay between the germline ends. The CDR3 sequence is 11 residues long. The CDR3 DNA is TGTGCCAGCAGCTTGAACAATGAGCAGTTCTTC. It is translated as CASSLNNEQFF.

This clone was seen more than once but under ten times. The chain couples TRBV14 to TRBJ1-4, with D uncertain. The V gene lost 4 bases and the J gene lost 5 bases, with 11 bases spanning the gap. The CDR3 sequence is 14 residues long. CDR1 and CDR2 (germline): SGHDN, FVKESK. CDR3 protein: CASSPRVGNEKLFF. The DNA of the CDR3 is TGTGCCAGCAGCCCCCGGGTGGGAAATGAAAAACTGTTTTTT.

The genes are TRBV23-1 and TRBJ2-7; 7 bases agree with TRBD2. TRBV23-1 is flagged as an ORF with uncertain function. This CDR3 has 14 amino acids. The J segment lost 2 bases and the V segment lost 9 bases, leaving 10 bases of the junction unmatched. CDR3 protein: CARGGLQNTYEQYF. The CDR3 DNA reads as TGCGCCAGGGGGGGGTTGCAGAATACCTACGAGCAGTACTTC.

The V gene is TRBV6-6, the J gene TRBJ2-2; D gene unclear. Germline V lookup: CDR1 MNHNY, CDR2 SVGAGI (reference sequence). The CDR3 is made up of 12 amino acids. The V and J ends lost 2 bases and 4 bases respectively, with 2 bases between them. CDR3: CASSYTTGELFF. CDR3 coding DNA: TGTGCCAGCAGTTACACCACCGGGGAGCTGTTTTTT.

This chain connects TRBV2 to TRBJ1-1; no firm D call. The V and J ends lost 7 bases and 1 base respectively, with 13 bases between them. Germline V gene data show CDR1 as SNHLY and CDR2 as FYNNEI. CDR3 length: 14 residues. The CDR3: CASKFRRSNTEAFF. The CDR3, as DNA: TGTGCCAGCAAGTTTCGACGGTCGAACACTGAAGCTTTCTTT.